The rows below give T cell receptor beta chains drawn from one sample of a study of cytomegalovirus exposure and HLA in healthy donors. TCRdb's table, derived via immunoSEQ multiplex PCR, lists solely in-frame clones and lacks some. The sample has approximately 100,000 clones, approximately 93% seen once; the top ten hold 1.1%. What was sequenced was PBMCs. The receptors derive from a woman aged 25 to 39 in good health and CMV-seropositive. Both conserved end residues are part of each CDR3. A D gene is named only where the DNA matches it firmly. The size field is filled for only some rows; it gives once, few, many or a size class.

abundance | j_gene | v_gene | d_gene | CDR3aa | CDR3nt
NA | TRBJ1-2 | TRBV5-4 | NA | CASSLYPRERAEGYTF | TGTGCCAGCAGCCTTTACCCCAGGGAAAGGGCAGAAGGCTACACCTTC
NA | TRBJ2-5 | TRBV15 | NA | CATSWRGLETQYF | TGTGCCACCAGCTGGAGGGGGCTGGAGACCCAGTACTTC
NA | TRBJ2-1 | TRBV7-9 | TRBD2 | CASSPGRAVYNEQFF | TGTGCCAGCAGCCCCGGGAGGGCCGTCTACAATGAGCAGTTCTTC
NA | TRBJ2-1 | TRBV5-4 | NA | CASSPAANTFYNEQFF | TGTGCCAGCAGCCCCGCTGCAAACACATTCTACAATGAGCAGTTCTTC
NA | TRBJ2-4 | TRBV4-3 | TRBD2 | CASSQGKTGTSDNIQYF | TGCGCCAGCAGCCAAGGGAAGACCGGGACTAGCGATAACATTCAGTACTTC
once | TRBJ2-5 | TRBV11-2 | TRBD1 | CASSLVRGETQYF | TGTGCCAGCAGCTTAGTCAGGGGGGAGACCCAGTACTTC
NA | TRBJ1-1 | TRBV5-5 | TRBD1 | CASSRDRVWTEAFF | TGTGCCAGCAGCCGGGACAGGGTATGGACTGAAGCTTTCTTT
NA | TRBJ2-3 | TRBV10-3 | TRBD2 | CAILAGDTDTQYF | TGTGCCATCTTAGCGGGAGATACAGATACGCAGTATTTT
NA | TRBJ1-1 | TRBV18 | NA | CASSPKNTEAFF | TGTGCCAGCTCCCCTAAAAACACTGAAGCTTTCTTT
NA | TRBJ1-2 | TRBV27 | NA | CASSPDRGGYGYTF | TGTGCCAGCAGTCCGGACCGGGGAGGCTATGGCTACACCTTC
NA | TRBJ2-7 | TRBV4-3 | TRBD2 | CASSQESSGDYEQYF | TGCGCCAGCAGCCAGGAATCTAGCGGAGACTACGAGCAGTACTTC
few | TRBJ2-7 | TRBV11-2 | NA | CASSPGPYEQYF | TGTGCCAGCAGCCCAGGCCCCTACGAGCAGTACTTC
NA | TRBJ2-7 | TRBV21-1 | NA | CASSKIWGDHEQYF | TGTGCCAGCAGCAAAATTTGGGGGGACCACGAGCAGTACTTC
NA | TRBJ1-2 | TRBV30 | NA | CAWSADGGRPNYGYTF | TGTGCCTGGAGTGCGGACGGAGGCCGGCCCAACTATGGCTACACCTTC
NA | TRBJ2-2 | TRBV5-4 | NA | CASNTGTNTGELFF | TGTGCCAGCAACACCGGGACAAACACCGGGGAGCTGTTTTTT
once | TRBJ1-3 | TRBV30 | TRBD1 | CAWKGTGASSGNTIYF | TGTGCCTGGAAGGGGACAGGAGCGAGCTCTGGAAACACCATATATTTT
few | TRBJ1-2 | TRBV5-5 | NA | CASSLVQGTNYGYTF | TGTGCCAGCAGCTTGGTACAGGGAACTAACTATGGCTACACCTTC
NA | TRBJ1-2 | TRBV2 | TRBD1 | CASSEAGWGDRANYGYTF | TGTGCCAGCAGTGAAGCGGGGTGGGGGGACAGGGCAAACTATGGCTACACCTTC
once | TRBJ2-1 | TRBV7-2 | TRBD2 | CASSLGGRGGNNEQFF | TGTGCCAGCAGCTTAGGCGGGAGGGGGGGAAACAATGAGCAGTTCTTC
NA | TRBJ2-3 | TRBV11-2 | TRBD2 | CASSLLGGRAFTDTQYF | TGTGCCAGCAGCTTATTAGGTGGGAGGGCCTTCACAGATACGCAGTATTTT